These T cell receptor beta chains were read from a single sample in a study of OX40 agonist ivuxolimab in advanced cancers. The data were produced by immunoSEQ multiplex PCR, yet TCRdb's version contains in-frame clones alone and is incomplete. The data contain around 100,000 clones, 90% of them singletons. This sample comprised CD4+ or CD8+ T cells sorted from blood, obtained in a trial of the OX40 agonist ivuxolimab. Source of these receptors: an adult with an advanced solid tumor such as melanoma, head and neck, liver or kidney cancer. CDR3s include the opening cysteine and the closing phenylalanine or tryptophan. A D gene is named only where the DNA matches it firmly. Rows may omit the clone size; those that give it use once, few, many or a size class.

DNA: TGTGCCAGCAGCCCAAGCGGGAGAGGGGCCTACGAGCAGTACTTC
CDR3: CASSPSGRGAYEQYF
size: few
J: TRBJ2-7
V: TRBV7-2
D: TRBD2

DNA: TGTGCCAGCAGCCAAGACTTGGTCAGCTCCTACGAGCAGTACTTC
CDR3: CASSQDLVSSYEQYF
size: .
J: TRBJ2-7
V: TRBV4-2
D: .

DNA: TGTGCCAGCAGCACTTGGACAGGGGCCAGCTACAATGAGCAGTTCTTC
CDR3: CASSTWTGASYNEQFF
size: .
J: TRBJ2-1
V: TRBV7-9
D: TRBD1

DNA: TGTGCCAGCAGCTTAAGACCCGCTTTGACGACAGATACGCAGTATTTT
CDR3: CASSLRPALTTDTQYF
size: .
J: TRBJ2-3
V: TRBV7-9
D: .

DNA: TGTGCCAGCAGCCGGGACAGCGCGGAGACCCAGTACTTC
CDR3: CASSRDSAETQYF
size: .
J: TRBJ2-5
V: TRBV5-4
D: TRBD1

DNA: TGTGCCAGCAGCTTAGCGGTAGGGGGCGTCACTGAAGCTTTCTTT
CDR3: CASSLAVGGVTEAFF
size: .
J: TRBJ1-1
V: TRBV7-8
D: TRBD1

DNA: TGTGCTAGTGGTTTATGTCTAACGCGCATTTCCTACGAGCAGTACTTC
CDR3: CASGLCLTRISYEQYF
size: .
J: TRBJ2-7
V: TRBV12-5
D: .

DNA: TGTGCCAGCTCACCAGATAGAGGGCTCTTCAATGAGCAGTTCTTC
CDR3: CASSPDRGLFNEQFF
size: .
J: TRBJ2-1
V: TRBV18
D: .

DNA: TGTGCCAGCAGTCAATACTTCCCCCAAAACACCGGGGAGCTGTTTTTT
CDR3: CASSQYFPQNTGELFF
size: once
J: TRBJ2-2
V: TRBV28
D: .

DNA: TGTGCCAGCTCACCAAAGGGATCTGGGACCCAGTACTTC
CDR3: CASSPKGSGTQYF
size: .
J: TRBJ2-5
V: TRBV18
D: .

DNA: TGTGCCAGCAGACCGGACAGGGGAAGTACCTACGAGCAGTACTTC
CDR3: CASRPDRGSTYEQYF
size: .
J: TRBJ2-7
V: TRBV5-5
D: TRBD1

DNA: TGTGCCAGCAGCGACCGGGGGTTTAGAACAGATACGCAGTATTTT
CDR3: CASSDRGFRTDTQYF
size: .
J: TRBJ2-3
V: TRBV9
D: .

DNA: TGTGCCAGTAGTTCGGGCAGCTACGAGCAGTACTTC
CDR3: CASSSGSYEQYF
size: .
J: TRBJ2-7
V: TRBV19
D: .

DNA: TGTGCCAGCTCACCACCGATGGGACAGGGGAGCAATCAGCCCCAGCATTTT
CDR3: CASSPPMGQGSNQPQHF
size: .
J: TRBJ1-5
V: TRBV18
D: TRBD1

DNA: TGTGCCAGCACCTCCCGGGCAGGGTCGAGTGAGCAGTACTTC
CDR3: CASTSRAGSSEQYF
size: .
J: TRBJ2-7
V: TRBV7-2
D: .

DNA: TGTGCCAGCAGCTTTTCCAGCACCATCTACGAGCAGTACTTC
CDR3: CASSFSSTIYEQYF
size: .
J: TRBJ2-7
V: TRBV5-5
D: .

DNA: TGCAGCGTTGAAGAGGTAGAGACCCAGTACTTC
CDR3: CSVEEVETQYF
size: .
J: TRBJ2-5
V: TRBV29-1
D: .

DNA: TGTGCCAGCACCCGACCTATGCAGGGGACTGGAAACACCATATATTTT
CDR3: CASTRPMQGTGNTIYF
size: .
J: TRBJ1-3
V: TRBV5-8
D: .

DNA: TGTGCCAGCAGCGTAGACCGGGACAGGGGGTTTCCGGGCTCCTACGAGCAGTACTTC
CDR3: CASSVDRDRGFPGSYEQYF
size: .
J: TRBJ2-7
V: TRBV9
D: TRBD1

DNA: TGTGCCAGCTCACCATCCACTAGCGCCAACTCCTACAATGAGCAGTTCTTC
CDR3: CASSPSTSANSYNEQFF
size: .
J: TRBJ2-1
V: TRBV18
D: TRBD2

DNA: TGTGCCAGCAGCCAAGGAGGTAATAAGCGGAACACCGGGGAGCTGTTTTTT
CDR3: CASSQGGNKRNTGELFF
size: .
J: TRBJ2-2
V: TRBV4-2
D: .

DNA: TGTGCCAGCAGCCAATACAGGGATGAGCAGTTCTTC
CDR3: CASSQYRDEQFF
size: .
J: TRBJ2-1
V: TRBV28
D: .

DNA: TGTGCAGTACATACGAACAGCGGGGAGGCTGTCCAGCCCCAGCATTTT
CDR3: CAVHTNSGEAVQPQHF
size: .
J: TRBJ1-5
V: TRBV21-1
D: .

DNA: TGTGCCAGCAGCCTCCGGACAGGGTACTATGGCTACACCTTC
CDR3: CASSLRTGYYGYTF
size: .
J: TRBJ1-2
V: TRBV14
D: TRBD1

DNA: TGTGCCAGCAGCGCAGCGGGAGGGGGAAAGACCCAGTACTTC
CDR3: CASSAAGGGKTQYF
size: .
J: TRBJ2-5
V: TRBV5-6
D: TRBD2

DNA: TGCAGCGTTGGGACAGGGGGCCATGGCTACACCTTC
CDR3: CSVGTGGHGYTF
size: once
J: TRBJ1-2
V: TRBV29-1
D: TRBD1

DNA: TGTGCCAGCAGTATCAGGGGGAGCAATCAGCCCCAGCATTTT
CDR3: CASSIRGSNQPQHF
size: .
J: TRBJ1-5
V: TRBV27
D: TRBD1

DNA: TGCGCCAGCAGCCAGCTAGAAAACACCGGGGAGCTGTTTTTT
CDR3: CASSQLENTGELFF
size: .
J: TRBJ2-2
V: TRBV4-3
D: .

DNA: TGTGCCAGCAGCAATATAGGGGGCTACGAGCAGTACTTC
CDR3: CASSNIGGYEQYF
size: .
J: TRBJ2-7
V: TRBV21-1
D: .

DNA: TGCGCCAGCAGTCCTCGGTACGAGCAGTACTTC
CDR3: CASSPRYEQYF
size: once
J: TRBJ2-7
V: TRBV23-1
D: .

DNA: TGTGCCAGCAGTTTAGGAAACTATGGCTACACCTTC
CDR3: CASSLGNYGYTF
size: .
J: TRBJ1-2
V: TRBV28
D: .

DNA: TGTGCCAGCAGCTTGCCGGGACAGGGGATGAACTATGGCTACACCTTC
CDR3: CASSLPGQGMNYGYTF
size: .
J: TRBJ1-2
V: TRBV5-6
D: TRBD1

DNA: TGTGCCACTTCCCCGGGACAGCAAGAGACCCAGTACTTC
CDR3: CATSPGQQETQYF
size: .
J: TRBJ2-5
V: TRBV10-3
D: TRBD1

DNA: TGCGCCAGCAGCCAAGACGCCGGGAGAACCTACGAGCAGTACTTC
CDR3: CASSQDAGRTYEQYF
size: .
J: TRBJ2-7
V: TRBV4-1
D: .

DNA: TGTGCCAGCAGCTTAAACGGCGGGAGACAGGAGACCCAGTACTTC
CDR3: CASSLNGGRQETQYF
size: .
J: TRBJ2-5
V: TRBV7-8
D: TRBD2

DNA: TGTGCCAGCAGCGTAGTCCCTGCGGGAGACGAGCAGTACTTC
CDR3: CASSVVPAGDEQYF
size: few
J: TRBJ2-7
V: TRBV9
D: TRBD2

DNA: TGTGCCGGTGAGTCCCCTCAGCTCTCTGGGGCCAACGTCCTGACTTTC
CDR3: CAGESPQLSGANVLTF
size: .
J: TRBJ2-6
V: TRBV28
D: .

DNA: TGTGCCAGCAGCTCCCCTAGACAGTTAGCAGATACGCAGTATTTT
CDR3: CASSSPRQLADTQYF
size: .
J: TRBJ2-3
V: TRBV6-5
D: .

DNA: TGTGCCAGCAGTGACTCGGTCCCTAAAGCAGATACGCAGTATTTT
CDR3: CASSDSVPKADTQYF
size: .
J: TRBJ2-3
V: TRBV6-4
D: .

DNA: TGTGCCAGCAGCTTGGTTCAAGAGACCCAGTACTTC
CDR3: CASSLVQETQYF
size: .
J: TRBJ2-5
V: TRBV5-4
D: .

DNA: TGTGCCAGCAGCAAAGCGCTTGGGGGGCGTACCTATGGCTACACCTTC
CDR3: CASSKALGGRTYGYTF
size: .
J: TRBJ1-2
V: TRBV21-1
D: .

DNA: TGCGCCAGCAGCCAAGAGGGCGTGCAGGTGGGGGATACGCAGTATTTT
CDR3: CASSQEGVQVGDTQYF
size: .
J: TRBJ2-3
V: TRBV4-1
D: .

DNA: TGTGCCAGCAGTTACTCCCGGGACAGGGTCACCGGGGAGCTGTTTTTT
CDR3: CASSYSRDRVTGELFF
size: .
J: TRBJ2-2
V: TRBV6-5
D: TRBD1

DNA: TGTGCCAGCAGAAGCGGGCGCCTTGCCGATACGCAGTATTTT
CDR3: CASRSGRLADTQYF
size: .
J: TRBJ2-3
V: TRBV6-5
D: .

DNA: TGTGCCAGCAGCGGCCAGATCCAAGAGACCCAGTACTTC
CDR3: CASSGQIQETQYF
size: .
J: TRBJ2-5
V: TRBV11-2
D: .

DNA: TGTGCCAGCAGCTCACGGACAGACACTGAAGCTTTCTTT
CDR3: CASSSRTDTEAFF
size: .
J: TRBJ1-1
V: TRBV7-8
D: .

DNA: TGTGCCAGTAGTGCGGACAGGACCTCTGGGGCCAACGTCCTGACTTTC
CDR3: CASSADRTSGANVLTF
size: .
J: TRBJ2-6
V: TRBV19
D: TRBD1

DNA: TGCGCCAGCAGCTTGGGGACGATACAGGGCGTCGGGGAGCTGTTTTTT
CDR3: CASSLGTIQGVGELFF
size: once
J: TRBJ2-2
V: TRBV5-1
D: .

DNA: TGTGCCAGCAGTGAGACGACTAGCGGGAGCTACGAGCAGTACTTC
CDR3: CASSETTSGSYEQYF
size: .
J: TRBJ2-7
V: TRBV2
D: TRBD2

DNA: TGTGCCAGCAGTGAGTGGACAGGCACAGATACGCAGTATTTT
CDR3: CASSEWTGTDTQYF
size: .
J: TRBJ2-3
V: TRBV2
D: .

DNA: TGTGCCAGCAACCCCGGGCAGGGGTCGGGCGAGCAGTACTTC
CDR3: CASNPGQGSGEQYF
size: few
J: TRBJ2-7
V: TRBV28
D: .

DNA: TGTGCCAGCAGCTTGCGGCCCCACGGGACTAGAGGTAATGAGCAGTTCTTC
CDR3: CASSLRPHGTRGNEQFF
size: .
J: TRBJ2-1
V: TRBV7-3
D: TRBD2

DNA: TGTGCCAGCAGTTCCTCGGTGGCGGGAGGGTCTTATACGCAGTATTTT
CDR3: CASSSSVAGGSYTQYF
size: .
J: TRBJ2-3
V: TRBV6-6
D: TRBD2

DNA: TGTGCCAGCAGTTCCGCAGGCGGATCTAGCGGGAGGCCCCAAGAGACCCAGTACTTC
CDR3: CASSSAGGSSGRPQETQYF
size: .
J: TRBJ2-5
V: TRBV28
D: TRBD2

DNA: TGTGCCAGCAGCCTACGACCCAATGAAAAACTGTTTTTT
CDR3: CASSLRPNEKLFF
size: .
J: TRBJ1-4
V: TRBV11-2
D: .